The following is a T cell receptor beta chain sequence with its context. Its antigen is currently unknown. Clones were read by immunoSEQ multiplex PCR, and TCRdb kept only the in-frame ones, dropping some. The repertoire consists of 95,000 to 100,000 clones, with about 78% occurring once and the leading ten covering 2%. The germline V gene has CDR1 MNHNS and CDR2 SASEGT. V was pared by 4 bases and J by 1 base, with 6 bases of the junction left unmatched. The CDR3 loop spans 17 amino acids. The data are from a study of fetal regulatory T cell absence and autoimmunity. Findings and caveats of the study: Oligoclonal TCR enrichment in pancreas over cord blood reached over 95-fold for some clones.

The sequencing input was pancreas tissue. The chain is built from TRBV6-1 and TRBJ2-3; 12 bases fit TRBD2. The sequence was obtained from a male donor with IPEX syndrome. The CDR3 is CASSGLAGGRGTDTQYF. CDR3 coding DNA: TGTGCCAGCAGTGGCCTAGCGGGGGGGCGGGGCACAGATACGCAGTATTTT.